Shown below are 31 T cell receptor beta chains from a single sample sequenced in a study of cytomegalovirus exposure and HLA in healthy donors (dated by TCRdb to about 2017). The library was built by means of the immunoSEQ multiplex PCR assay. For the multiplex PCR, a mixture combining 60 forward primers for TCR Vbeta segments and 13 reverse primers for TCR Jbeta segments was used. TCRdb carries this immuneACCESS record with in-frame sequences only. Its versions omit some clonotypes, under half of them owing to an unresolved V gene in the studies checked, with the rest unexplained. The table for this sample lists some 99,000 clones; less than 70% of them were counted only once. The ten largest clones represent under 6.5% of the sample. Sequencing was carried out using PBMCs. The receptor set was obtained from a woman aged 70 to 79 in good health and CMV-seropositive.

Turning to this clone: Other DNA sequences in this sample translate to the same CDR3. The DNA for the CDR3 is TGTGCCAGCAGCTTGCCGAATCAGCCCCAGCATTTT. Translated, it gives CASSLPNQPQHF. The rearrangement joins TRBV5-4 to TRBJ1-5; D gene uncertain. This CDR3 is built from 12 residues. CDR1 and CDR2 from the germline V gene are SGHNT and YYREEE (reference sequence). V was trimmed by 1 base and J by 4 bases, leaving 3 bases between them.

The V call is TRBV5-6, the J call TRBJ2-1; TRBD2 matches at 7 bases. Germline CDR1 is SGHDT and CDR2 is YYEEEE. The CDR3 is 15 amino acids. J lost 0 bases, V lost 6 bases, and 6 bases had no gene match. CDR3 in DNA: TGTGCCAGCATCGAAGGACTAGGCTCCTACAATGAGCAGTTCTTC. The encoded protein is CASIEGLGSYNEQFF.

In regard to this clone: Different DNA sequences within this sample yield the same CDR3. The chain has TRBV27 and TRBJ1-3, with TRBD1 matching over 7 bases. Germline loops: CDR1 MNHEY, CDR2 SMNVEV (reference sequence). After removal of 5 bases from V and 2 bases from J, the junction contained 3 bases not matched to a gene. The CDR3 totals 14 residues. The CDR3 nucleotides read TGTGCCAGCAGTAGTACAGGGGCTGGAAACACCATATATTTT. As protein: CASSSTGAGNTIYF.

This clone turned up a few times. CDR3 coding DNA: TGCGCCAGCAGCCAATGGGGCGGGGGGGCCTACGAGCAGTACTTC. This codes for CASSQWGGGAYEQYF. The rearrangement uses TRBV4-3 and TRBJ2-7; 9 bases are shared with TRBD2. This CDR3 comprises 15 residues. Germline V gene lookup returns CDR1 LGHNA and CDR2 YSLEER. V lost 2 bases and J lost 2; bases outside the gene matches: 4.

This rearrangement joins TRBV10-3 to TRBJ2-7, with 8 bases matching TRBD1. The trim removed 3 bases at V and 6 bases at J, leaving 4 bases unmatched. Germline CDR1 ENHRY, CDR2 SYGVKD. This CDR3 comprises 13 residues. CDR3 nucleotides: TGTGCCATCAGTGAACAGGGGGGCAGCGAGCAGTACTTC. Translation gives CAISEQGGSEQYF.

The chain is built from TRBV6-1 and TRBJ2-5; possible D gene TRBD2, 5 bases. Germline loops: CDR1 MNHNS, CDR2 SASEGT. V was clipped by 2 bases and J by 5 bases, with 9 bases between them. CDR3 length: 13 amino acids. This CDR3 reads CASSETRRETQYF. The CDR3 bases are TGTGCCAGCAGTGAAACCCGGAGGGAGACCCAGTACTTC.

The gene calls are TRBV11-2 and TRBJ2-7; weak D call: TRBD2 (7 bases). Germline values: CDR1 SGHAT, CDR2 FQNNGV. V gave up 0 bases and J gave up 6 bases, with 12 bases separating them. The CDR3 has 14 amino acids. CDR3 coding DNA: TGTGCCAGCAGCTTAGAGCCGGCGGGGGCCGAGCAGTACTTC. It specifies CASSLEPAGAEQYF. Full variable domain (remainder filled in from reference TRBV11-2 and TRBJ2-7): EAGVAQSPRYKIIEKRQSVAFWCNPISGHATLYWYQQILGQGPKLLIQFQNNGVVDDSQLPKDRFSAERLKGVDSTLKIQPAKLEDSAVYLCASSLEPAGAEQYFGPGTRLTVT.

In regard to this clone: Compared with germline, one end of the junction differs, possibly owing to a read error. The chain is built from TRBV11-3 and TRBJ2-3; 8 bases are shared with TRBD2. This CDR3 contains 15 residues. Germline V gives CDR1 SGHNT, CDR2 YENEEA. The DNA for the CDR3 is TGTGCCAGCAGCTTGTCGGGACTAGGCACAGATCCGCAGTATTTT. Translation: CASSLSGLGTDPQYF.

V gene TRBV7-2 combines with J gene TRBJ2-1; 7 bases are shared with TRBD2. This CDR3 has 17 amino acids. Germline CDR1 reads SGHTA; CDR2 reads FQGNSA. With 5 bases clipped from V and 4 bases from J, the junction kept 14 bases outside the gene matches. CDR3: CASSPTLAGRSYNEQFF. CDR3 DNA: TGTGCCAGCAGCCCTACCTTAGCGGGCCGCTCATACAATGAGCAGTTCTTC.

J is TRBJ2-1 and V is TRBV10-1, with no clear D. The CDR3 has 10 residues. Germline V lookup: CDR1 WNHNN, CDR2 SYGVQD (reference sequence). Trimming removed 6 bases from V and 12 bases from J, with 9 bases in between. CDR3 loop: CASRQYRQFF. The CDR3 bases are TGCGCCAGCAGGCAGTACCGGCAGTTCTTC.

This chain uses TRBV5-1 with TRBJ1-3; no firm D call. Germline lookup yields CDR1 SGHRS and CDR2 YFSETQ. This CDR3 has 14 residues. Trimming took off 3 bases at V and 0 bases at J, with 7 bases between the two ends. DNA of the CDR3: TGCGCCAGCAGCTCTGCGCCCTCTGGAAACACCATATATTTT. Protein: CASSSAPSGNTIYF.

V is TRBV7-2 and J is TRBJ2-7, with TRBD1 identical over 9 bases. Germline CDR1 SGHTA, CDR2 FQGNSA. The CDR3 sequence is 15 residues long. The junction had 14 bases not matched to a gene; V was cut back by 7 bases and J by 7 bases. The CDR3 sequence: CASTITGTGNREQYF. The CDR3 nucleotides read TGTGCCAGCACCATCACCGGGACAGGGAATAGGGAGCAGTACTTC. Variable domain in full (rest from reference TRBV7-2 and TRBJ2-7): GAGVSQSPSNKVTEKGKDVELRCDPISGHTALYWYRQSLGQGLEFLIYFQGNSAPDKSGLPSDRFSAERTGGSVSTLTIQRTQQEDSAVYLCASTITGTGNREQYFGPGTRLTVT.

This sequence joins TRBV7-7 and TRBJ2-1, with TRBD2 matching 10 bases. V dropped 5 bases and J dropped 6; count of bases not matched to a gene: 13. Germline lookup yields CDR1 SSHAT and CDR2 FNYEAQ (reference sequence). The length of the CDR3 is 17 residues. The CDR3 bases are TGTGCCAGCAGCGTTTCCTTAGCGGGGGGCGTATCCAATGAGCAGTTCTTC. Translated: CASSVSLAGGVSNEQFF.

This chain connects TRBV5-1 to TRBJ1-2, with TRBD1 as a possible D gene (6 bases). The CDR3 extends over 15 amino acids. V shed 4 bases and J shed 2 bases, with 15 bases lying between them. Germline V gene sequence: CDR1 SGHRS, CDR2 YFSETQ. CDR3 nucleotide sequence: TGCGCCAGCAGCATACCCTCCACAGGGAACTATGGCTACACCTTC. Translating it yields CASSIPSTGNYGYTF.

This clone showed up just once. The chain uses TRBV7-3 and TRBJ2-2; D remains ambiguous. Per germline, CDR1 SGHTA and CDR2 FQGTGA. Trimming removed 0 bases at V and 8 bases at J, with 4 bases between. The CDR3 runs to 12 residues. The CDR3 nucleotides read TGTGCCAGCAGCTTAACACAGGGGGAGCTGTTTTTT. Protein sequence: CASSLTQGELFF.

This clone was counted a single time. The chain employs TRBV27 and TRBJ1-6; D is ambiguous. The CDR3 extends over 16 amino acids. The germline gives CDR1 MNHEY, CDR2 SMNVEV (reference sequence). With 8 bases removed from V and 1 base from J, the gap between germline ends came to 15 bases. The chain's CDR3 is CASHPRPGSYNSPLHF. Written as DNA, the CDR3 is TGTGCCAGCCACCCTCGTCCAGGATCCTATAATTCACCCCTCCACTTT.

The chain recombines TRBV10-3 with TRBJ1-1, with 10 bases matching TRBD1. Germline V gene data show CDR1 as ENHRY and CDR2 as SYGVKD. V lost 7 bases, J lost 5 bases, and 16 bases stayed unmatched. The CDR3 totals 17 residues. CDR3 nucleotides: TGTGCCATCACTCCCGGGACAGGGGCGGTACGAGTGACTGAAGCTTTCTTT. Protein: CAITPGTGAVRVTEAFF.

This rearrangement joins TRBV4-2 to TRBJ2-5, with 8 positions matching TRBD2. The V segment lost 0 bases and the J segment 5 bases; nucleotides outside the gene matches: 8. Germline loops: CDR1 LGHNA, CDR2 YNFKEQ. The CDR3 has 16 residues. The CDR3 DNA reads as TGTGCCAGCAGCCAAGATTTCGGGGGGGTGTTGGAGACCCAGTACTTC. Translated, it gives CASSQDFGGVLETQYF.

CDR3 protein: CASSLAPRYYGYTF. The CDR3 nucleotides read TGTGCCAGCAGCTTAGCTCCGAGATACTATGGCTACACCTTC. The V and J genes are TRBV7-8 and TRBJ1-2; D gene unclear. The CDR3 is 14 amino acids. Germline-derived CDR1 and CDR2 are SGHVS and FQNEAQ. Trimming took 0 bases from V and 3 from J, leaving 8 bases between them.

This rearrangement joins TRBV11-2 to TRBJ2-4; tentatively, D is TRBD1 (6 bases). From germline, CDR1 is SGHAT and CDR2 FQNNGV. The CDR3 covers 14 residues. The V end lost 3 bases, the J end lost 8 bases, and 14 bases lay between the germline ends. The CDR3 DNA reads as TGTGCCAGCAGCTTTTACGGGACAAAGGACATTCAGTACTTC. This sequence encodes CASSFYGTKDIQYF.

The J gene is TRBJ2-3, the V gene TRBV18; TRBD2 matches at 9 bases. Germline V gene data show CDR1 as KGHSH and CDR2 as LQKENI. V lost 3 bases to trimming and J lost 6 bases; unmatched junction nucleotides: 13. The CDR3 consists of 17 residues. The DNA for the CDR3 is TGTGCCAGCTCACCGTCGTGGAGCGGGGGGCGTCAGGATACGCAGTATTTT. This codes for CASSPSWSGGRQDTQYF.

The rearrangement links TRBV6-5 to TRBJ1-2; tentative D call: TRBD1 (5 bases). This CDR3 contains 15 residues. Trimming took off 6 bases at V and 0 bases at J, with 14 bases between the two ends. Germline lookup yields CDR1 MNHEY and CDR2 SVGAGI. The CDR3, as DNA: TGTGCCAGCAGCTCCGACAGAATCGCTAACTATGGCTACACCTTC. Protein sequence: CASSSDRIANYGYTF.

As DNA, the CDR3 is TGTGCCAGCAGTGAACTGTTTGAAGCTTTCTTT. Protein sequence: CASSELFEAFF. This chain joins TRBV2 and TRBJ1-1; unclear D gene. The CDR3 extends over 11 amino acids. V was trimmed by 2 bases and J by 7 bases, leaving 5 bases between them. Germline V gene lookup returns CDR1 SNHLY and CDR2 FYNNEI.

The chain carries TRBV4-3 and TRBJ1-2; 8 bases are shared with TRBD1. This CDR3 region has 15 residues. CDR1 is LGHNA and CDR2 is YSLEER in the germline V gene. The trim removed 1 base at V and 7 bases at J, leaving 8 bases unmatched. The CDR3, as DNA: TGCGCCAGCAGCCAAGGGGCAGGGGGCGAGTTTGGCTACACCTTC. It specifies CASSQGAGGEFGYTF.

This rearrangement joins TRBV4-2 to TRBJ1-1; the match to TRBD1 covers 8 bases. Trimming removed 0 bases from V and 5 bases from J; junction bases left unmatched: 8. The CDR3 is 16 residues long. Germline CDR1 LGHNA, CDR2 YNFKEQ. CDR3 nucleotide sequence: TGTGCCAGCAGCCAAGATCCGGACAGGGTCGGAACTGAAGCTTTCTTT. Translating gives CASSQDPDRVGTEAFF.

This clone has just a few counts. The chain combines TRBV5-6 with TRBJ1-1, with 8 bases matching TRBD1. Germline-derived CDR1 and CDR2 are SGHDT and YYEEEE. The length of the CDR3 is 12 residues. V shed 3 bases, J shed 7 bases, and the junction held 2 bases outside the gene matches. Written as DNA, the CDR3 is TGTGCCAGCAGCTGGGGACAGGTTGAAGCTTTCTTT. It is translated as CASSWGQVEAFF.

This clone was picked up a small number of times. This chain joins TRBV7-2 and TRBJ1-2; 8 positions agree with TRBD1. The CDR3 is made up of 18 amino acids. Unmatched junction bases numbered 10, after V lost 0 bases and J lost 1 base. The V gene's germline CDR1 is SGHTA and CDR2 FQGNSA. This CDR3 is CASSLAIRDRKINYGYTF. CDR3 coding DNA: TGTGCCAGCAGCTTAGCTATAAGGGACAGGAAGATTAACTATGGCTACACCTTC.

The CDR3 spells CASSLEGQGYNEQFF. The CDR3 DNA reads TGTGCCAGCAGCTTAGAGGGACAGGGCTACAATGAGCAGTTCTTC. V usage is TRBV11-2 and J usage is TRBJ2-1; 9 bases are a match to TRBD1. The CDR3 has 15 amino acids. V lost 0 bases, J lost 3 bases, and 0 bases stayed unmatched. The germline V gene encodes CDR1 SGHAT and CDR2 FQNNGV.

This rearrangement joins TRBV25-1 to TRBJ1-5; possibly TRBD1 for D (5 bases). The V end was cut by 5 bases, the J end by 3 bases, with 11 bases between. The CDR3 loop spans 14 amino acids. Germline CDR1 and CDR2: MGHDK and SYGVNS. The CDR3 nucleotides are TGTGCCAGCAGTTCAGGGATGGACAATCAGCCCCAGCATTTT. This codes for CASSSGMDNQPQHF.

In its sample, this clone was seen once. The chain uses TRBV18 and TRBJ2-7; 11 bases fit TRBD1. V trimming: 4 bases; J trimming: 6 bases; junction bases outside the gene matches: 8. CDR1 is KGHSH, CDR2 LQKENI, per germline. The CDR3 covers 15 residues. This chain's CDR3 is CASSQGTGGYFEQYF. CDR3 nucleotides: TGTGCCAGCTCACAGGGGACAGGGGGATACTTCGAGCAGTACTTC.

For the CDR3, the DNA is TGCGCCAGCAGACCACTCAGGGGAACCGGGGAGCTGTTTTTT. It codes for CASRPLRGTGELFF. The rearrangement uses TRBV23-1 and TRBJ2-2; possibly TRBD1 for D (6 bases). TRBV23-1 has ORF status, its function being uncertain. The CDR3 loop spans 14 amino acids. Trimming took off 6 bases at V and 5 bases at J, with 13 bases between the two ends.